Sequencing of this TCR beta chain was carried out in a study of PD-1 blockade in classical Hodgkin lymphoma. At the level of the study: Nivolumab dosed at 3 mg/kg went to patients intravenously every 2 weeks.

TCRdb's copy holds only in-frame clones and misses some; the assay was immunoSEQ multiplex PCR. The data contain tens of thousands of clones, around nine tenths of them seen just once; the ten biggest clones take up roughly a tenth. After autologous stem cell transplantation all patients relapsed, and prior brentuximab vedotin exposure differed between cohorts. With 4 bases clipped from V and 3 bases from J, the junction kept 6 bases outside the gene matches. This CDR3 has 14 amino acids. CDR1 and CDR2 from the germline V gene are SGDLS and YYNGEE. As for this clone: Its specificity is not known.

Study results and limitations: CD4+ but not CD8+ TCR diversity rose significantly by C4D1.

The TCR originated in a human donor with classical Hodgkin lymphoma. The chain recombines TRBV9 with TRBJ2-5, with 7 bases matching TRBD1. The sequencing used peripheral blood mononuclear cells (PBMCs), collected at baseline. The CDR3 loop is CASSTHTGEETQYF. The CDR3 DNA follows: TGTGCCAGCAGCACCCACACAGGGGAAGAGACCCAGTACTTC.